This T cell receptor beta chain was recovered during a study of T cell changes during pregnancy in multiple sclerosis. Germline V lookup: CDR1 MRHNA, CDR2 SNTAGT. The CDR3 has 16 amino acids. V was pared by 3 bases and J by 3 bases, with 15 bases between. Here immunoSEQ multiplex PCR was the method, and the copy in TCRdb shows in-frame clones only, minus some. The data show tens of thousands of clones, with more than 80% seen just once and approximately 0.35% held by the top ten. This TCR was recovered from a female donor with multiple sclerosis, enrolled in a pregnancy study. Sequencing used CD4+ T cells from peripheral blood mononuclear cells, obtained before pregnancy. The rearrangement uses TRBV6-4 and TRBJ2-1; D is possibly TRBD2 (6 bases). The CDR3 protein is CASSEVGGSLYNEQFF. In DNA, the CDR3 is TGTGCCAGCAGTGAAGTAGGAGGGAGCCTCTACAATGAGCAGTTCTTC.